The 19 T cell receptor beta chains below were found in one sample sequenced in a study of blood T cell repertoires in COVID-19. TCRdb keeps only in-frame clones here, not all; method: immunoSEQ multiplex PCR. In the table there are roughly 99,000 clones, around 88% of which are singletons. The specimen sequenced was peripheral blood. The receptors here all came from a man in his forties or fifties with active or convalescent COVID-19.

The rearrangement joins TRBV18 to TRBJ1-4, with D possibly matching TRBD1 (5 bases). This CDR3 spans 15 amino acids. V lost 5 bases and J lost 6, with 16 bases in between. CDR1 is KGHSH and CDR2 is LQKENI in the germline V gene. The CDR3 DNA sequence: TGTGCCAGCTCAGGGCCCGGGACTTCTGATGAAAAACTGTTTTTT. Residues: CASSGPGTSDEKLFF.

The chain combines TRBV6-2 or TRBV6-3 with TRBJ2-4, with 8 positions matching TRBD1. V shed 1 base and J 6 bases; nucleotides not matched to a gene: 5. The CDR3 has 15 amino acids. CDR1 is MNHEY, CDR2 SVGEGT, per germline. This chain's CDR3 is CASSYLGTGGNIQYF. CDR3 sequence (DNA): TGTGCCAGCAGTTACTTGGGGACAGGCGGAAACATTCAGTACTTC.

The rearrangement joins TRBV7-9 to TRBJ1-2; D might be TRBD1 (6 bases). V dropped 4 bases and J dropped 8 bases, with 29 bases sitting between them. CDR3 size: 18 residues. Germline CDR1 is SEHNR and CDR2 is FQNEAQ (reference sequence). The CDR3 reads CASSSHDAGPGTTDGYTF. In DNA form, the CDR3 reads TGTGCCAGCAGCTCTCATGATGCCGGACCCGGGACAACTGACGGCTACACCTTC. The full variable domain, rest sourced from reference TRBV7-9 and TRBJ1-2, is DTGVSQNPRHKITKRGQNVTFRCDPISEHNRLYWYRQTLGQGPEFLTYFQNEAQLEKSRLLSDRFSAERPKGSFSTLEIQRTEQGDSAMYLCASSSHDAGPGTTDGYTFGSGTRLTVV.

The V call is TRBV5-1, the J call TRBJ2-7; TRBD1 matches 7 bases. The CDR3 length is 15 residues. Germline CDR1 and CDR2: SGHRS and YFSETQ. V was pared by 2 bases and J by 7 bases, with 12 bases of the junction left unmatched. CDR3 sequence reads: CASSFLDRDSREQYF. The DNA of the CDR3 is TGCGCCAGCAGCTTTTTGGATAGGGACAGCCGGGAGCAGTACTTC.

In nucleotides, the CDR3 is TGTGCCAGCAGTTCGAATTCAGGGGGCGATCAGCCCCAGCATTTT. It specifies CASSSNSGGDQPQHF. This sequence joins TRBV28 and TRBJ1-5; 8 nucleotides match TRBD1. J gave up 5 bases and V 4 bases, and 7 bases lay outside the gene matches. CDR3 length: 15 amino acids. Germline loops: CDR1 MDHEN, CDR2 SYDVKM.

The chain carries TRBV28 and TRBJ2-1; 10 nucleotides align to TRBD2. The germline CDR1 and CDR2 sequences are MDHEN and SYDVKM. Trimming at V came to 2 bases and at J to 10 bases, leaving 14 bases not matched to a gene. There are 17 residues in the CDR3. The CDR3 DNA reads TGTGCCAGCAGTTTAGAACTAGCGGGAAGGCCGAGGGGGGAGCAGTTCTTC. Encoded protein: CASSLELAGRPRGEQFF. Filled out from reference TRBV28 and TRBJ2-1, the complete variable domain reads DVKVTQSSRYLVKRTGEKVFLECVQDMDHENMFWYRQDPGLGLRLIYFSYDVKMKEKGDIPEGYSVSREKKERFSLILESASTNQTSMYLCASSLELAGRPRGEQFFGPGTRLTVL.

The rearrangement joins TRBV7-9 to TRBJ1-1; D is undetermined. The CDR3 has 15 residues. Germline CDR1 and CDR2: SEHNR and FQNEAQ (reference sequence). V gave up 0 bases and J gave up 5 bases, with 13 bases separating them. The DNA of the CDR3 is TGTGCCAGCAGCTTAGCGCGCATAAAACGGACTGAAGCTTTCTTT. It specifies CASSLARIKRTEAFF. Together with reference TRBV7-9 and TRBJ1-1, the CDR3 gives the full variable domain: DTGVSQNPRHKITKRGQNVTFRCDPISEHNRLYWYRQTLGQGPEFLTYFQNEAQLEKSRLLSDRFSAERPKGSFSTLEIQRTEQGDSAMYLCASSLARIKRTEAFFGQGTRLTVV.

V is TRBV6-5 and J is TRBJ2-7; 8 nucleotides match TRBD1. The CDR3 is 15 residues long. With V trimmed by 6 bases and J by 2 bases, 9 bases remained unmatched. Looked up from germline, CDR1 is MNHEY and CDR2 is SVGAGI. The CDR3 coding sequence is TGTGCCAGCAGGGAGGGGACAGGACACCCCTACGAGCAGTACTTC. Translating gives CASREGTGHPYEQYF.

The rearrangement joins TRBV7-9 to TRBJ2-4; 14 bases line up with TRBD2. The V gene end was trimmed by 1 base and the J gene end by 0 bases; junction bases not matched to a gene: 5. In germline, CDR1 is SEHNR, CDR2 FQNEAQ (reference sequence). The CDR3 is made up of 19 amino acids. The CDR3 protein is CASSLVGLAGATAKNIQYF. The CDR3 bases are TGTGCCAGCAGCTTAGTGGGACTAGCGGGAGCTACAGCCAAAAACATTCAGTACTTC. Full variable domain (remainder filled in from reference TRBV7-9 and TRBJ2-4): DTGVSQNPRHKITKRGQNVTFRCDPISEHNRLYWYRQTLGQGPEFLTYFQNEAQLEKSRLLSDRFSAERPKGSFSTLEIQRTEQGDSAMYLCASSLVGLAGATAKNIQYFGAGTRLSVL.

The chain combines TRBV6-2 or TRBV6-3 with TRBJ2-1, with 12 bases identical to TRBD2. CDR3 length: 17 amino acids. CDR1 is MNHEY, CDR2 SVGEGT, per germline. V lost 6 bases and J lost 0; bases outside the gene matches: 6. In nucleotides, the CDR3 is TGTGCCAGCAGCCGGGGACTAGCGGGCCGCTCCTACAATGAGCAGTTCTTC. Its protein product is CASSRGLAGRSYNEQFF.

V is TRBV28 and J is TRBJ2-7, with TRBD1 matching over 9 bases. This CDR3 comprises 18 residues. Germline V gives CDR1 MDHEN, CDR2 SYDVKM. V shed 10 bases and J 2 bases; nucleotides not matched to a gene: 21. For the CDR3, the DNA is TGTGCCACCCTCGGACAGGGGCTAGCGGCCCGAGGGCCCTACGAGCAGTACTTC. This translates into CATLGQGLAARGPYEQYF.

V and J are TRBV27 and TRBJ2-7; D remains unclear. Between the trimmed V and J ends, which lost 5 bases and 0 bases, there was a span of 8 bases. This CDR3 has 13 amino acids. Germline assignment: CDR1 MNHEY and CDR2 SMNVEV (reference sequence). The CDR3 region is CASSVGFSYEQYF. The CDR3 bases are TGTGCCAGCAGTGTGGGCTTCTCCTACGAGCAGTACTTC.

The chain is built from TRBV28 and TRBJ2-1; 13 nucleotides agree with TRBD2. Trimming took 6 bases from V and 7 from J; bases not matched to a gene: 6. CDR1 is MDHEN, CDR2 SYDVKM, per germline. The CDR3 totals 15 residues. CDR3 in DNA: TGTGCCAGCAGCCACCGGACTAGCGGGAGAAATGAGCAGTTCTTC. Protein: CASSHRTSGRNEQFF.

This clone was seen just once. V and J are TRBV30 and TRBJ1-2, with 7 bases matching TRBD1. The CDR3 totals 12 residues. CDR1 and CDR2 (germline): GTSNPN, SVGIG (reference sequence). J gave up 6 bases and V 7 bases, and 8 bases lay outside the gene matches. The CDR3 here is CASLRDSNGYTF. In DNA, the CDR3 is TGTGCCTCCCTCCGGGACAGTAATGGCTACACCTTC.

This rearrangement joins TRBV3-1 (or the pseudogene TRBV3-2) to TRBJ1-2, with a possible D match to TRBD1 (6 bases). Germline V gene data show CDR1 as LGHDT and CDR2 as YNNKEL (reference sequence). V was trimmed by 4 bases and J by 7 bases, leaving 10 bases between them. The length of the CDR3 is 12 residues. The CDR3 DNA follows: TGTGCCAGCAGCCCAGGGGTAGGTGGCTACACCTTC. This gives the protein CASSPGVGGYTF.

This clone came up once. The J gene is TRBJ1-1, the V gene TRBV27, with 7 bases matching TRBD1. This CDR3 has 13 residues. J was trimmed by 4 bases and V by 8 bases; bases with no gene match: 7. Germline V lookup: CDR1 MNHEY, CDR2 SMNVEV (reference sequence). Written as DNA, the CDR3 is TGTGCCAGCGGACGGGACAGAACCACTGAAGCTTTCTTT. This gives the protein CASGRDRTTEAFF.

This chain connects TRBV12-3 or TRBV12-4 to TRBJ2-2; D may be TRBD2 (6 bases). CDR3 size: 13 residues. Trimming took off 3 bases at V and 6 bases at J, with 8 bases between the two ends. The CDR3 DNA reads TGTGCCAGCAGTTTCGGGGGTCCCGGGGAGCTGTTTTTT. Amino acids: CASSFGGPGELFF.

The V and J genes are TRBV5-5 and TRBJ2-5; perhaps TRBD1 as D (6 bases). The germline gives CDR1 SGHKS, CDR2 YYEKEE (reference sequence). The CDR3 loop spans 16 amino acids. The V gene lost 4 bases and the J gene lost 7 bases, with 23 bases spanning the gap. The CDR3 spells CASSPSLDRLIGTQYF. The CDR3 nucleotides are TGTGCCAGCAGCCCGTCCCTAGACAGGCTCATCGGGACCCAGTACTTC.

This chain joins TRBV15 and TRBJ2-1, with 14 bases that match TRBD2. The CDR3 runs 15 residues. In germline, CDR1 is LNHNV, CDR2 YYDKDF (reference sequence). Unmatched junction bases numbered 5, after V lost 4 bases and J lost 9 bases. The CDR3 region is CATSIGTSGRGEQFF. CDR3 in DNA: TGTGCCACCAGCATCGGGACTAGCGGGAGAGGTGAGCAGTTCTTC.